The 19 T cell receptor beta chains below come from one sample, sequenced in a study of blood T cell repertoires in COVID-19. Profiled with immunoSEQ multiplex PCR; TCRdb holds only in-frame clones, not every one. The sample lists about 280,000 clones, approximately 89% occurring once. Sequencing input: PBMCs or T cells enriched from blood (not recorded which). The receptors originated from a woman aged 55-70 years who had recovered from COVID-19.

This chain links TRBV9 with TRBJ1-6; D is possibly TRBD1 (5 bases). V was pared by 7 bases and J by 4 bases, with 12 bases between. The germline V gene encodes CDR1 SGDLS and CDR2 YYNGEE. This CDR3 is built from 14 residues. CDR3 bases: TGTGCCAGCGGGGCACAACCTTATAATTCACCCCTCCACTTT. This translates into CASGAQPYNSPLHF.

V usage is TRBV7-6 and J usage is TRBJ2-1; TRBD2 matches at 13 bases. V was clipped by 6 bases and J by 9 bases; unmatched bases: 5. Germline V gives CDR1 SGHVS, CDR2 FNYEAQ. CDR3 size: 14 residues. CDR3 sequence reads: CASSPGLAGVEQFF. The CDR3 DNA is TGTGCCAGCAGTCCAGGACTAGCGGGAGTTGAGCAGTTCTTC.

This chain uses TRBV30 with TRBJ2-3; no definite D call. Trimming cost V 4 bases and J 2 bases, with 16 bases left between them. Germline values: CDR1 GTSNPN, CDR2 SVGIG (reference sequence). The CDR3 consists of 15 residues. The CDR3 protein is CAWTGLSSLTDTQYF. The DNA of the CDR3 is TGTGCCTGGACCGGGTTGAGTAGCCTCACAGATACGCAGTATTTT.

CDR3 DNA: TGTGCCAGCAGCCGGTCAGGGCAGGTACCCTACGAGCAGTACTTC. Its translation is CASSRSGQVPYEQYF. This rearrangement joins TRBV4-2 to TRBJ2-7, with a tentative D call TRBD1 (5 bases). Trimming took off 4 bases at V and 2 bases at J, with 15 bases between the two ends. Germline V gene lookup returns CDR1 LGHNA and CDR2 YNFKEQ. CDR3 length: 15 residues.

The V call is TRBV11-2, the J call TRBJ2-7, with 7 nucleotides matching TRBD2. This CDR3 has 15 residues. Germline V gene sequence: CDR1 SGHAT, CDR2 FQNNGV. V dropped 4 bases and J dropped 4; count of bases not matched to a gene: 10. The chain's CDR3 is CASSSFFGGGYEQYF. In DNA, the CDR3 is TGTGCCAGCAGCTCCTTCTTTGGCGGGGGTTACGAGCAGTACTTC.

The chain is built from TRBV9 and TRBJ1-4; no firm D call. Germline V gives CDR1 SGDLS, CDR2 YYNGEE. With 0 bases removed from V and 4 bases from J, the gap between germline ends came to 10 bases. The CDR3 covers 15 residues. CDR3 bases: TGTGCCAGCAGCGTAGAAGGAGCCGATAATGAAAAACTGTTTTTT. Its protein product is CASSVEGADNEKLFF.

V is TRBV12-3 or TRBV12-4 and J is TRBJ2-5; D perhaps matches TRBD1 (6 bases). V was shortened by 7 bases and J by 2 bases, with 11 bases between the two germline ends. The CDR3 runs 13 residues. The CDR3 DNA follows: TGTGCCAGCACGAGAGGACAGCAAGAGACCCAGTACTTC. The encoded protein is CASTRGQQETQYF.

The CDR3 spells CASSEATSATDTQYF. CDR3 DNA: TGTGCCAGCAGTGAAGCTACTAGCGCCACAGATACGCAGTATTTT. The V and J genes are TRBV6-1 and TRBJ2-3; 7 bases agree with TRBD2. Germline V CDR1 and CDR2: MNHNS, SASEGT. J was trimmed by 2 bases and V by 0 bases; bases with no gene match: 2. This CDR3 region has 15 residues.

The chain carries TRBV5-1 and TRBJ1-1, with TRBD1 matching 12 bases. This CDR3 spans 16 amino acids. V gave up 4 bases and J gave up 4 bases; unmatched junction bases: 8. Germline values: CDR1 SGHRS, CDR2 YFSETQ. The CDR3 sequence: CASSPGTGGDLTEAFF. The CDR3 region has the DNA TGCGCCAGCAGCCCCGGGACAGGGGGCGACCTCACTGAAGCTTTCTTT.

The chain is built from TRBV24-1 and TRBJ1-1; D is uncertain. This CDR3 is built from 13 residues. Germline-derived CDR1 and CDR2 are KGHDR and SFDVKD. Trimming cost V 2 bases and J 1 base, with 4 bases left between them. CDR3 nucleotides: TGTGCCACCAGTGATTATAAGAACACTGAAGCTTTCTTT. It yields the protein CATSDYKNTEAFF.

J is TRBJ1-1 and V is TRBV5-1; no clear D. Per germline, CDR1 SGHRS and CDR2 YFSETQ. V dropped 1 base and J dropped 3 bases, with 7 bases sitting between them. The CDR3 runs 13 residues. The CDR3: CASSLLPDTEAFF. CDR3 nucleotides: TGCGCCAGCAGCTTGCTCCCCGACACTGAAGCTTTCTTT. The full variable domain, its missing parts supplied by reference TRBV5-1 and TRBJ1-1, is KAGVTQTPRYLIKTRGQQVTLSCSPISGHRSVSWYQQTPGQGLQFLFEYFSETQRNKGNFPGRFSGRQFSNSRSEMNVSTLELGDSALYLCASSLLPDTEAFFGQGTRLTVV.

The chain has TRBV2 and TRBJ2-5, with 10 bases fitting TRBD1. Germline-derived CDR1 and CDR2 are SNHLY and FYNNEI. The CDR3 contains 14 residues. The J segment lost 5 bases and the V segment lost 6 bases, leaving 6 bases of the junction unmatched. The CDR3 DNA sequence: TGTGCCAGCAGGGGACAGGGGAACTGGGAGACCCAGTACTTC. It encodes CASRGQGNWETQYF.

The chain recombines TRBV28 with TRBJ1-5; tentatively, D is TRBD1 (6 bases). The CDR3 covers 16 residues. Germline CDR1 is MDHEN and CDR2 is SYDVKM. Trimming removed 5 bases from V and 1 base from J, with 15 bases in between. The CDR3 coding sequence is TGTGCCAGCAGTCCCGCGGGGGCGAGGAGCAATCAGCCCCAGCATTTT. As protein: CASSPAGARSNQPQHF.

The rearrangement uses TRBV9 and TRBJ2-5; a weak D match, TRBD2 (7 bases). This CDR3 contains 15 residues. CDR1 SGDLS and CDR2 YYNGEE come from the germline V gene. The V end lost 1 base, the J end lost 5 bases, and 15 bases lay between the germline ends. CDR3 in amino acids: CASSVRMEGGETQYF. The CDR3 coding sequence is TGTGCCAGCAGCGTAAGGATGGAGGGGGGGGAGACCCAGTACTTC.

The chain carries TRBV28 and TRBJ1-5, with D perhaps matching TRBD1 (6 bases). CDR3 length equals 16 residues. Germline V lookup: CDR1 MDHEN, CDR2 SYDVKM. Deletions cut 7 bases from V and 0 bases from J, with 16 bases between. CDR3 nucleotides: TGTGCCAGCACCCTAGGGGGGGCCCATAGCAATCAGCCCCAGCATTTT. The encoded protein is CASTLGGAHSNQPQHF. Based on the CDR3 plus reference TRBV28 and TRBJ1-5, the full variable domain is DVKVTQSSRYLVKRTGEKVFLECVQDMDHENMFWYRQDPGLGLRLIYFSYDVKMKEKGDIPEGYSVSREKKERFSLILESASTNQTSMYLCASTLGGAHSNQPQHFGDGTRLSIL.

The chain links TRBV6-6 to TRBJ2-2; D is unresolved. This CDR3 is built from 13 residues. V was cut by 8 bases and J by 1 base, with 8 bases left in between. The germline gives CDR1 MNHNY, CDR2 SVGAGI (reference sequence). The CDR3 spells CASPTENTGELFF. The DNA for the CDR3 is TGTGCCAGCCCGACTGAGAACACCGGGGAGCTGTTTTTT.

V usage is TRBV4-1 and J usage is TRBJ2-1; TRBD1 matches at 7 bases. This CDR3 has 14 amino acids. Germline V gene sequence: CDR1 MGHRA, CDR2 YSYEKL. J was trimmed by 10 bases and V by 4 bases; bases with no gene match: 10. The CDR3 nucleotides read TGCGCCAGCAGCCCCTACCAAATGGGACAGGAGCAGTTCTTC. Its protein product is CASSPYQMGQEQFF.

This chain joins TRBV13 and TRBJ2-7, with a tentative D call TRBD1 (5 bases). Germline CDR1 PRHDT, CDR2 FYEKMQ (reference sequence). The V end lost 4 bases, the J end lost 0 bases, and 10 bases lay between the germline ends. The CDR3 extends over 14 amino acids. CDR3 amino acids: CASSSNRISYEQYF. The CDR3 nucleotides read TGTGCCAGCAGCTCCAACAGGATCTCCTACGAGCAGTACTTC.

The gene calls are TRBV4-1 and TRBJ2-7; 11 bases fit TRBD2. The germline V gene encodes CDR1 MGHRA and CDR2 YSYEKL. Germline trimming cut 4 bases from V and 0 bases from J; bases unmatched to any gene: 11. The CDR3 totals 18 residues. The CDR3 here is CASSPSGVAGGNSYEQYF. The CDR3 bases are TGCGCCAGCAGCCCCTCCGGGGTAGCGGGAGGGAACTCCTACGAGCAGTACTTC.